The present T cell receptor (beta chain) was sequenced within a study of tumor-infiltrating lymphocytes in primary liver carcinoma. The CDR3 contains 14 residues. Germline V gene data show CDR1 as MNHNS and CDR2 as SASEGT. The J segment lost 8 bases and the V segment lost 9 bases, leaving 12 bases of the junction unmatched. A constant-region primer served to make TCR beta cDNA from roughly 500 ng total RNA. What produced the TCR beta libraries was three nested multiplex PCR rounds using slightly modified ARM-PCR. TRBV1-TRBV30 forward primers paired with a C-beta reverse primer drove the first two PCR rounds, around 9 cycles each. TCRdb re-analysed the multiplex PCR reads in MiXCR, keeping a single row per CDR3 protein. The sample consists of 75,000 to 80,000 distinct CDR3 sequences, about 75% of them appearing once. The roughly 18-34 mg bulk tissue piece was not sorted before simultaneous RNA and DNA extraction.

The TCR comes from a man aged 35 to 55 with primary liver carcinoma and hepatitis B virus infection. The chain is built from TRBV6-1 and TRBJ1-1, with 10 bases that match TRBD1. The specimen sequenced was tumor-adjacent normal liver tissue. The CDR3 region has the DNA TGTGCCAGTCGAAGACAGGGGGCTGTGATAGAAGCTTTCTTT. It specifies CASRRQGAVIEAFF.